The 15 T cell receptor beta chains presented below share a single source sample, sequenced in a study of T cell repertoires in cytomegalovirus infection. In TCRdb, the reads were re-called with MiXCR into one record per CDR3 protein. This sample yields around 250,000 distinct CDR3 sequences, of which 15% to 20% are seen a single time; about 45% belongs to the top ten. Sequenced material: CD8+ T cells from PBMCs. The receptors shown here come from a human donor in good health (CMV status not recorded). Some clones in this sample may be carry-over from other donors' samples.

This clonotype showed up just once. The chain recombines TRBV19 with TRBJ2-3, with TRBD1 matching 9 bases. This CDR3 is built from 13 residues. Germline values: CDR1 LNHDA, CDR2 SQIVND (reference sequence). After removal of 10 bases from V and 1 base from J, the junction contained 3 bases not matched to a gene. CDR3 loop: CATRDRGTDTQYF. The CDR3 DNA reads TGTGCCACCAGGGACAGGGGCACAGATACGCAGTATTTT.

There are a few counts of this clonotype. The chain links TRBV18 to TRBJ2-3, with 7 positions matching TRBD2. CDR1 KGHSH and CDR2 LQKENI come from the germline V gene. The CDR3 has 17 residues. J was trimmed by 3 bases and V by 2 bases; bases with no gene match: 11. The CDR3 DNA follows: TGTGCCAGCTCACCAATCGTAGCAGCGGGGTCGACAGATACGCAGTATTTT. This encodes CASSPIVAAGSTDTQYF.

At least ten counts were recorded for this clonotype. The chain links TRBV7-6 to TRBJ2-5; D is possibly TRBD2 (5 bases). The V gene lost 5 bases and the J gene lost 4 bases, with 23 bases spanning the gap. Germline values: CDR1 SGHVS, CDR2 FNYEAQ. CDR3 size: 17 residues. CDR3: CASSPAGTVLNGETQYF. The CDR3 nucleotides are TGTGCCAGCAGCCCCGCGGGTACAGTCCTCAACGGAGAGACCCAGTACTTC.

This clonotype was seen repeatedly, ten times or more. This rearrangement joins TRBV7-2 to TRBJ2-7, with D uncertain. CDR3 length: 11 amino acids. The germline gives CDR1 SGHTA, CDR2 FQGNSA. V shed 2 bases and J shed 6 bases, with 5 bases lying between them. This CDR3 is CASSLFSEQYF. CDR3 DNA sequence: TGTGCCAGCAGCTTATTCTCCGAGCAGTACTTC.

This clonotype was seen a handful of times. V usage is TRBV7-6 and J usage is TRBJ2-3; D not certain. The V end was cut by 5 bases, the J end by 2 bases, with 14 bases between. The CDR3 has 15 residues. The V gene's germline CDR1 is SGHVS and CDR2 FNYEAQ. This CDR3 reads CASSPTLRVTDTQYF. CDR3 sequence (DNA): TGTGCCAGCAGCCCCACCCTTCGGGTCACAGATACGCAGTATTTT.

The sample holds a few counts of this clonotype. The chain recombines TRBV2 with TRBJ2-7; tentative D call: TRBD2 (6 bases). The CDR3 runs to 13 residues. Germline values: CDR1 SNHLY, CDR2 FYNNEI. V lost 6 bases, J lost 3 bases, and 12 bases lay in between. CDR3 sequence reads: CASRGGSGYEQYF. The CDR3 coding sequence is TGTGCCAGCAGGGGAGGAAGCGGCTACGAGCAGTACTTC. The complete variable domain, with remaining parts taken from reference TRBV2 and TRBJ2-7, reads EPEVTQTPSHQVTQMGQEVILRCVPISNHLYFYWYRQILGQKVEFLVSFYNNEISEKSEIFDDQFSVERPDGSNFTLKIRSTKLEDSAMYFCASRGGSGYEQYFGPGTRLTVT.

This clonotype was seen ten or more times. V gene TRBV28 combines with J gene TRBJ2-1; D call uncertain. Trimming removed 3 bases at V and 7 bases at J, with 7 bases between. Germline CDR1 reads MDHEN; CDR2 reads SYDVKM. This CDR3 comprises 12 residues. For the CDR3, the DNA is TGTGCCAGCAGTTTCTCGGCGAATGAGCAGTTCTTC. Translated, it gives CASSFSANEQFF.

This clonotype was detected many times. This sequence joins TRBV7-6 and TRBJ2-1, with D possibly being TRBD2 (7 bases). The CDR3 has 14 amino acids. The germline gives CDR1 SGHVS, CDR2 FNYEAQ. V lost 5 bases, J lost 9 bases, and 17 bases lay in between. The CDR3 nucleotides are TGTGCCAGCAGCCCTACCGGGGGGCCTAGTGAGCAGTTCTTC. Its protein product is CASSPTGGPSEQFF.

This clonotype was seen a handful of times. The CDR3 protein is CATIQGLNTEAFF. DNA of the CDR3: TGTGCCACCATACAGGGCTTGAACACTGAAGCTTTCTTT. The chain recombines TRBV2 with TRBJ1-1, with D maybe TRBD1 (6 bases). There are 13 residues in the CDR3. CDR1 and CDR2 from the germline V gene are SNHLY and FYNNEI. V lost 10 bases and J 0 bases, leaving 12 bases between the germline ends.

The genes are TRBV5-1 and TRBJ2-3; tentatively, D is TRBD1 (5 bases). Germline assignment: CDR1 SGHRS and CDR2 YFSETQ. CDR3 size: 14 residues. V shed 0 bases and J shed 6 bases, with 11 bases lying between them. The CDR3 DNA sequence: TGCGCCAGCAGCTTGGAGGGGATCCAGGATACGCAGTATTTT. It specifies CASSLEGIQDTQYF. The full variable domain, rest sourced from reference TRBV5-1 and TRBJ2-3, is KAGVTQTPRYLIKTRGQQVTLSCSPISGHRSVSWYQQTPGQGLQFLFEYFSETQRNKGNFPGRFSGRQFSNSRSEMNVSTLELGDSALYLCASSLEGIQDTQYFGPGTRLTVL.

This clonotype was detected many times. A junction boundary mismatches the germline segment, possibly from a read error. V gene TRBV7-7 combines with J gene TRBJ1-1; D remains unclear. Germline CDR1 SSHAT, CDR2 FNYEAQ (reference sequence). The CDR3 length is 17 residues. CDR3 DNA sequence: TGTGCTAGCAGCCCACTTGTAGGGTTAGGCGGGTTTACTGAAGCTTTCTTT. Encoded protein: CASSPLVGLGGFTEAFF.

In its sample, this clonotype was seen many times. The chain uses TRBV7-9 and TRBJ1-1, with 7 bases lining up with TRBD1. The CDR3 sequence is 12 residues long. The germline gives CDR1 SEHNR, CDR2 FQNEAQ (reference sequence). V was clipped by 7 bases and J by 11 bases; unmatched bases: 10. The CDR3 protein is CASTPKKGAAFF. The CDR3 nucleotides are TGTGCCAGCACCCCAAAGAAGGGGGCGGCTTTCTTT.

The chain couples TRBV28 to TRBJ1-5, with a possible D match to TRBD1 (5 bases). Deletions cut 10 bases from V and 0 bases from J, with 25 bases between. The length of the CDR3 is 18 residues. Germline CDR1 reads MDHEN; CDR2 reads SYDVKM. The CDR3 here is CATNNARAGWYSNQPQHF. Written as DNA, the CDR3 is TGTGCCACCAACAACGCGCGGGCAGGGTGGTATAGCAATCAGCCCCAGCATTTT.

V is TRBV7-9 and J is TRBJ2-2, with a tentative D call TRBD1 (5 bases). V lost 5 bases and J 0 bases, leaving 10 bases between the germline ends. In germline, CDR1 is SEHNR, CDR2 FQNEAQ (reference sequence). The CDR3 runs to 15 residues. This CDR3 reads CASSIRQTNTGELFF. The CDR3 DNA follows: TGTGCCAGCAGCATACGACAGACGAACACCGGGGAGCTGTTTTTT.

The table lists this clonotype with many counts. The chain couples TRBV7-2 to TRBJ2-7; D gene uncertain. The CDR3 loop spans 11 amino acids. Trimming stripped 5 bases from V and 4 bases from J, with 6 bases between. Germline V lookup: CDR1 SGHTA, CDR2 FQGNSA. The CDR3 sequence is CASSTSYEQYF. The CDR3 DNA reads TGTGCCAGCAGCACCTCGTACGAGCAGTACTTC.